Below, 3 T cell receptor beta chains from the same sample are listed, as sequenced in a study of CD8 T cells in Susac syndrome. RNA totalling roughly 0.5 to 1 ug underwent reverse transcription with random hexamers. TCRdb fed the immunoSEQ multiplex PCR reads into MiXCR, producing one record per CDR3 protein. The sample includes over 200,000 distinct CDR3 sequences, more than 85% of them seen just once. Sequencing was done on a sample of CD4+ T cells from PBMCs. The receptors derive from a human donor with multiple sclerosis.

The chain employs TRBV4-1 and TRBJ2-3, with TRBD1 matching over 7 bases. Germline CDR1 MGHRA, CDR2 YSYEKL. CDR3 length: 15 residues. With 5 bases clipped from V and 6 bases from J, the junction kept 11 bases outside the gene matches. The CDR3 DNA is TGCGCCAGCAGCGTCACAGGGGCCCTTAGGGATACGCAGTATTTT. It translates to CASSVTGALRDTQYF.

The chain uses TRBV3-1 and TRBJ2-6; D is ambiguous. The CDR3 runs 14 residues. Germline V gives CDR1 LGHDT, CDR2 YNNKEL (reference sequence). Between the trimmed V and J ends, which lost 2 bases and 1 base, there was a span of 3 bases. DNA of the CDR3: TGTGCCAGCAGCCAAAGGTCTGGGGCCAACGTCCTGACTTTC. Protein sequence: CASSQRSGANVLTF.

This clonotype was picked up one time. The chain couples TRBV29-1 to TRBJ1-5, with 9 bases aligning to TRBD1. J gave up 3 bases and V 6 bases, and 9 bases lay outside the gene matches. This CDR3 has 15 residues. Per germline, CDR1 SQVTM and CDR2 ANQGSEA. Here the CDR3 DNA reads TGCAGCGTCACAAGTGGGACAGGGAACAATCAGCCCCAGCATTTT. It translates to CSVTSGTGNNQPQHF.